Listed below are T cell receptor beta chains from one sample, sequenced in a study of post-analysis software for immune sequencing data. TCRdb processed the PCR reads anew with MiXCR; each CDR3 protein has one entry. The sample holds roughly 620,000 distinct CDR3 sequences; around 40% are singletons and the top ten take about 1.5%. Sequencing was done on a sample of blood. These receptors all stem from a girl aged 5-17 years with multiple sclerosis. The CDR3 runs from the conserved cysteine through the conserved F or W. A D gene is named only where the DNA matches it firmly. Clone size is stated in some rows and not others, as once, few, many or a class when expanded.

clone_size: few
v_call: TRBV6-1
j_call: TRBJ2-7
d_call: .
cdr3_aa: CASSEEVRDPRYF
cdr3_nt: TGTGCCAGCAGTGAAGAGGTTCGAGACCCACGGTACTTC

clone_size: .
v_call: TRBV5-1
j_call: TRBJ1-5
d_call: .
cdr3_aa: CAMQTTAANQPQHF
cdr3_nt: TGCGCCATGCAAACAACGGCAGCTAATCAGCCCCAGCATTTT

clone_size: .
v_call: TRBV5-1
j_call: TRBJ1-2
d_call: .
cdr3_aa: CASSLSASGTSNYGYTF
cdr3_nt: TGCGCCAGCAGCTTATCAGCATCGGGGACTTCCAACTATGGCTACACCTTC

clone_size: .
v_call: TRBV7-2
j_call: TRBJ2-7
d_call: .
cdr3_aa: CASSPSATYEQYF
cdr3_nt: TGTGCCAGCAGCCCTAGCGCGACCTACGAGCAGTACTTC

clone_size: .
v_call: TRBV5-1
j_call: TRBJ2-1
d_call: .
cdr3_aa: CASSHLRLPTYNEQFF
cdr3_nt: TGCGCCAGCAGCCATCTCCGGCTACCTACTTACAATGAGCAGTTCTTC

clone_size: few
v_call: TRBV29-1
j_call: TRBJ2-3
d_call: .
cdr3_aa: CSVEPGDTQYF
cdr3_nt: TGCAGCGTCGAACCGGGAGATACGCAGTATTTT

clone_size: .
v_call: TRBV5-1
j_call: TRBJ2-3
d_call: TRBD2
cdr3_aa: CASSAGTSGATDTQYF
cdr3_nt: TGCGCCAGCAGCGCCGGGACTAGCGGGGCCACAGATACGCAGTATTTT

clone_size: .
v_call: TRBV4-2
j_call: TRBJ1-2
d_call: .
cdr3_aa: CASSQGIGIFGYTF
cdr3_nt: TGTGCCAGCAGCCAAGGGATAGGGATTTTTGGCTACACCTTC

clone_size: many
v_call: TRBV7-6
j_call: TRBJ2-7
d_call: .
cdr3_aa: CASSLGGRSEQYF
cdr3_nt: TGTGCCAGCAGCTTAGGCGGTCGGTCCGAGCAGTACTTC

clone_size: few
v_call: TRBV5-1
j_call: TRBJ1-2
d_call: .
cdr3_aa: CASNAGTPTRGYTF
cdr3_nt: TGCGCCAGCAACGCCGGGACTCCCACTCGGGGCTACACCTTC

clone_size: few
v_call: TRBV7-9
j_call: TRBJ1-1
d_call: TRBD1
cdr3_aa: CASSRGQANTEAFF
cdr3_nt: TGTGCCAGCAGCCGGGGACAGGCGAACACTGAAGCTTTCTTT

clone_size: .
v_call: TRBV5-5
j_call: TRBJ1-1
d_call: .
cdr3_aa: CASSLSEGVNTEAFF
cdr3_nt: TGTGCCAGCAGCTTATCCGAGGGGGTGAACACTGAAGCTTTCTTT

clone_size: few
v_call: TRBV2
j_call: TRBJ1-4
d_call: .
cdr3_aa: CASRKGNEKLFF
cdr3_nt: TGTGCCAGCCGGAAGGGAAATGAAAAACTGTTTTTT

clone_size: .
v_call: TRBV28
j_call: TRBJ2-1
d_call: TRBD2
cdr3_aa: CASSSPGGGRDYNEQFF
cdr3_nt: TGTGCCAGCAGTTCCCCGGGGGGCGGGAGGGATTACAATGAGCAGTTCTTC

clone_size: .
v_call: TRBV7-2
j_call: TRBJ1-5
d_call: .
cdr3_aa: CASSGGGIQPQHF
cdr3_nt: TGTGCCAGCAGCGGTGGGGGGATTCAGCCCCAGCATTTT

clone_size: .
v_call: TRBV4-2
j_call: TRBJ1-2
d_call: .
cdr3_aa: CASSQDLLGQGSGYTF
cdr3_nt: TGTGCCAGCAGCCAAGATCTTTTAGGACAAGGCTCGGGCTACACCTTC

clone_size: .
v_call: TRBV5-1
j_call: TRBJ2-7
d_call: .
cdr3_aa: CASSPNIGQTGYEQYF
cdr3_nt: TGCGCCAGCAGCCCCAACATCGGACAGACTGGCTACGAGCAGTACTTC

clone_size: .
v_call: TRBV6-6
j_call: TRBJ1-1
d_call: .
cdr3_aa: CASISRGDRSTEAFF
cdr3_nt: TGTGCCAGCATCTCTAGGGGGGATCGTAGCACTGAAGCTTTCTTT

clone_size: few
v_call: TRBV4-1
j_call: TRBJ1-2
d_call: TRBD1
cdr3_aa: CASSQAGFRTGALDGYTF
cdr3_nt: TGCGCCAGCAGCCAAGCGGGATTCAGGACAGGGGCCCTGGATGGCTACACCTTC

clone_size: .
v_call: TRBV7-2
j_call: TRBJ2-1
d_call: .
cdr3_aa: CASSLTAGPSYNEQFF
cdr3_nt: TGTGCCAGCAGCTTAACAGCGGGCCCCTCCTACAATGAGCAGTTCTTC

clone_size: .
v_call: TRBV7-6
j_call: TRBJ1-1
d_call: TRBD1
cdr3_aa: CASSPETGANTEAFF
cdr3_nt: TGTGCCAGCAGCCCAGAGACAGGGGCCAACACTGAAGCTTTCTTT

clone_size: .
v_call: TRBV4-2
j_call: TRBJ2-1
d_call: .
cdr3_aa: CASSQDLGPYNEQFF
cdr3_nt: TGTGCCAGCAGCCAAGATCTGGGCCCTTACAATGAGCAGTTCTTC

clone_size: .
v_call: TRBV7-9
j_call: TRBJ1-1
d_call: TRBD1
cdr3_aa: CASSLVEGATEAFF
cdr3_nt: TGTGCCAGCAGCTTAGTTGAGGGGGCCACTGAAGCTTTCTTT